These 15 T cell receptor beta chains share one sample of origin, sequenced in a study of blood T cell repertoires in COVID-19. Produced via immunoSEQ multiplex PCR; TCRdb's table is partial and in-frame only. The table has 300,000 to 450,000 clones, more than 75% seen once. Sequencing was performed on PBMCs or T cells enriched from blood (not recorded which). The receptors here all came from a young man who had recovered from COVID-19.

The chain uses TRBV18 and TRBJ1-1; the match to TRBD1 covers 9 bases. Germline CDR1 reads KGHSH; CDR2 reads LQKENI. The CDR3 runs to 18 residues. V lost 3 bases to trimming and J lost 0 bases; unmatched junction nucleotides: 11. As DNA, the CDR3 is TGTGCCAGCTCACCCATATCTTCTGGGACAGGGATGAACACTGAAGCTTTCTTT. It encodes CASSPISSGTGMNTEAFF.

This clone was found a few times. The sample has other DNA sequences that encode this CDR3 too. The chain has TRBV12-3 or TRBV12-4 and TRBJ2-7, with 9 positions matching TRBD1. V gave up 3 bases and J gave up 4 bases; unmatched junction bases: 1. The CDR3 length is 13 residues. The CDR3: CASSLGQGYEQYF. Written as DNA, the CDR3 is TGTGCCAGCAGTTTGGGACAGGGTTACGAGCAGTACTTC.

The chain combines TRBV6-2 or TRBV6-3 with TRBJ1-4; no clear D. CDR3 length: 16 amino acids. V lost 2 bases and J 0 bases, leaving 10 bases between the germline ends. Germline CDR1 and CDR2: MNHEY and SVGEGT. CDR3 DNA: TGTGCCAGCAGTTACGGGGAGAGCTCAACTAATGAAAAACTGTTTTTT. The encoded protein is CASSYGESSTNEKLFF.

This chain uses TRBV10-3 with TRBJ1-2; D possibly corresponds to TRBD1 (6 bases). With 10 bases removed from V and 2 bases from J, the gap between germline ends came to 14 bases. This CDR3 has 13 residues. The germline CDR1 and CDR2 sequences are ENHRY and SYGVKD. DNA of the CDR3: TGTGCCACCTACGGGACACGGAACTATGGCTACACCTTC. Translated: CATYGTRNYGYTF.

V usage is TRBV9 and J usage is TRBJ2-5; the match to TRBD2 covers 10 bases. The germline CDR1 and CDR2 sequences are SGDLS and YYNGEE. CDR3 length: 16 residues. The V gene end was trimmed by 3 bases and the J gene end by 5 bases; junction bases not matched to a gene: 10. CDR3 amino acids: CASSAHSGGRIETQYF. The DNA for the CDR3 is TGTGCCAGCAGCGCTCATAGCGGGGGGAGAATCGAGACCCAGTACTTC.

The chain couples TRBV12-5 to TRBJ1-1, with 11 bases identical to TRBD1. In germline, CDR1 is LGHNT, CDR2 FRNRAP. This CDR3 is built from 14 residues. Losses at the gene ends were 5 bases for V and 6 bases for J; bases not matched to a gene: 5. The CDR3 spells CASGTDRGLSEAFF. For the CDR3, the DNA is TGTGCTAGTGGTACGGACAGGGGGCTCTCTGAAGCTTTCTTT.

The V call is TRBV6-5, the J call TRBJ1-2; D call uncertain. CDR3 length: 12 residues. Germline values: CDR1 MNHEY, CDR2 SVGAGI. Trimming shortened V by 6 bases and J by 5 bases, and 10 bases separated the two germline ends. CDR3: CASSPEAYGYTF. The DNA for the CDR3 is TGTGCCAGCAGCCCGGAGGCTTATGGCTACACCTTC.

V gene TRBV2 combines with J gene TRBJ1-5; 8 bases map to TRBD1. V gave up 5 bases and J gave up 6 bases; unmatched junction bases: 12. This CDR3 contains 16 residues. Germline CDR1 is SNHLY and CDR2 is FYNNEI. CDR3 in amino acids: CASSLLGGQEVQPQHF. DNA of the CDR3: TGTGCCAGCAGTCTCCTGGGGGGACAGGAGGTTCAGCCCCAGCATTTT.

The rearrangement uses TRBV30 and TRBJ1-1; no definite D call. The length of the CDR3 is 12 residues. Germline V lookup: CDR1 GTSNPN, CDR2 SVGIG (reference sequence). The V and J ends lost 1 base and 0 bases respectively, with 3 bases between them. CDR3: CAWSAVNTEAFF. The CDR3, as DNA: TGTGCCTGGAGTGCGGTGAACACTGAAGCTTTCTTT. The full variable domain, completed using reference TRBV30 and TRBJ1-1, is SQTIHQWPATLVQPVGSPLSLECTVEGTSNPNLYWYRQAAGRGLQLLFYSVGIGQISSEVPQNLSASRPQDRQFILSSKKLLLSDSGFYLCAWSAVNTEAFFGQGTRLTVV.

The chain links TRBV2 to TRBJ2-5; TRBD2 aligns across 12 bases. The CDR3 length is 15 residues. The germline gives CDR1 SNHLY, CDR2 FYNNEI. With 6 bases clipped from V and 4 bases from J, the junction kept 6 bases outside the gene matches. The CDR3 nucleotides read TGTGCCAGCAGGTTGACTAGCGGGGGAGTAGAGACCCAGTACTTC. It yields the protein CASRLTSGGVETQYF.

This rearrangement joins TRBV7-2 to TRBJ2-3, with 8 bases identical to TRBD2. Trimming cost V 3 bases and J 4 bases; bases outside gene matches: 12. Germline CDR1 reads SGHTA; CDR2 reads FQGNSA. The CDR3 has 17 residues. This CDR3 reads CASSFSLLRGGADTQYF. CDR3 nucleotides: TGTGCCAGCAGCTTTAGCTTACTACGGGGGGGGGCAGATACGCAGTATTTT.

This clone was seen many times. The chain uses TRBV6-5 and TRBJ2-7; TRBD2 is a possible D gene (5 bases). The CDR3 has 10 residues. Between the trimmed V and J ends, which lost 11 bases and 5 bases, there was a span of 10 bases. In germline, CDR1 is MNHEY, CDR2 SVGAGI. The chain's CDR3 is CAAGVDEQYF. The CDR3 DNA is TGTGCCGCGGGTGTTGACGAGCAGTACTTC.

The CDR3 DNA follows: TGTGCCAGCAGTTTAGCAGTCTACGAGCAGTACTTC. Its translation is CASSLAVYEQYF. The V and J genes are TRBV28 and TRBJ2-7, with D uncertain. CDR3 length: 12 residues. Trimming took 2 bases from V and 3 from J, leaving 5 bases between them. Per the germline V gene, CDR1 is MDHEN and CDR2 is SYDVKM.

V gene TRBV9 combines with J gene TRBJ1-1; the match to TRBD1 covers 7 bases. V lost 3 bases and J lost 6; bases outside the gene matches: 5. There are 13 residues in the CDR3. Germline CDR1 and CDR2: SGDLS and YYNGEE. CDR3 sequence reads: CASSAGQASEAFF. In nucleotides, the CDR3 is TGTGCCAGCAGCGCAGGACAGGCCTCTGAAGCTTTCTTT. Full variable domain (remainder filled in from reference TRBV9 and TRBJ1-1): DSGVTQTPKHLITATGQRVTLRCSPRSGDLSVYWYQQSLDQGLQFLIQYYNGEERAKGNILERFSAQQFPDLHSELNLSSLELGDSALYFCASSAGQASEAFFGQGTRLTVV.

The rearrangement joins TRBV6-1 to TRBJ2-3; possible D gene TRBD1, 6 bases. This CDR3 is built from 16 residues. V was shortened by 2 bases and J by 9 bases, with 21 bases between the two germline ends. From germline, CDR1 is MNHNS and CDR2 SASEGT. The CDR3 is CASSESSFLRTGTQYF. The DNA of the CDR3 is TGTGCCAGCAGTGAAAGCTCATTCCTCCGCACAGGGACGCAGTATTTT.